This is a list of T cell receptor beta chains from one sample in a study of T cells in Graves' hyperthyroidism and ophthalmopathy. A single record per CDR3 protein comes from TCRdb applying MiXCR to the multiplex PCR reads. The data contain approximately 600,000 distinct CDR3 sequences, approximately 15% of them singletons. The sample comprised blood. The receptors were sampled from a woman under 30 with Graves' ophthalmopathy. CDR3s include the opening cysteine and the closing phenylalanine or tryptophan. A D gene is named only where the DNA matches it firmly. Size tells how often a clone was seen (once, few, many) or the class of an expanded clone, and some rows leave it out.

d_gene: TRBD1
v_gene: TRBV27
abundance: many
j_gene: TRBJ2-5
CDR3aa: CASSPPGQGIRETQYF
CDR3nt: TGTGCCAGCAGTCCCCCCGGACAGGGGATACGGGAGACCCAGTACTTC

d_gene: -
v_gene: TRBV25-1
abundance: -
j_gene: TRBJ1-5
CDR3aa: CASRKDGSNQPQHF
CDR3nt: TGTGCCAGCAGAAAGGACGGAAGCAATCAGCCCCAGCATTTT

d_gene: TRBD1
v_gene: TRBV30
abundance: -
j_gene: TRBJ1-1
CDR3aa: CAWSARTGREAFF
CDR3nt: TGTGCCTGGAGTGCCCGGACAGGCCGTGAAGCTTTCTTT

d_gene: -
v_gene: TRBV19
abundance: -
j_gene: TRBJ2-1
CDR3aa: CASSIRDPPNEQFF
CDR3nt: TGTGCCAGTAGTATTCGGGATCCCCCCAATGAGCAGTTCTTC

d_gene: TRBD2
v_gene: TRBV3-1
abundance: many
j_gene: TRBJ2-2
CDR3aa: CASRTSGTTGELFF
CDR3nt: TGTGCCAGCAGGACTAGCGGGACCACCGGGGAGCTGTTTTTT

d_gene: -
v_gene: TRBV28
abundance: many
j_gene: TRBJ2-1
CDR3aa: CASSSGGGPGEQFF
CDR3nt: TGTGCCAGCAGTTCCGGGGGAGGACCGGGGGAGCAGTTCTTC

d_gene: -
v_gene: TRBV2
abundance: -
j_gene: TRBJ2-1
CDR3aa: CASNRLDSNEQFF
CDR3nt: TGTGCCAGCAACCGACTAGATTCCAATGAGCAGTTCTTC

d_gene: TRBD2
v_gene: TRBV3-1
abundance: many
j_gene: TRBJ2-1
CDR3aa: CASSPQNRDGLAGVQFF
CDR3nt: TGTGCCAGCAGCCCTCAGAATCGAGATGGACTAGCGGGAGTGCAGTTCTTC

d_gene: TRBD1
v_gene: TRBV6-2/TRBV6-3
abundance: many
j_gene: TRBJ2-7
CDR3aa: CASSHRGYEQYF
CDR3nt: TGTGCCAGCAGTCACAGGGGTTACGAGCAGTACTTC

d_gene: TRBD1
v_gene: TRBV6-2/TRBV6-3
abundance: few
j_gene: TRBJ1-5
CDR3aa: CAGSGTGRNQPQHF
CDR3nt: TGTGCCGGTAGTGGGACAGGCCGTAATCAGCCCCAGCATTTT

d_gene: TRBD2
v_gene: TRBV5-5
abundance: many
j_gene: TRBJ2-5
CDR3aa: CASSLRSRGLAGGRETQYF
CDR3nt: TGTGCCAGCAGCTTGAGGTCGCGGGGACTAGCGGGAGGGCGTGAGACCCAGTACTTC

d_gene: -
v_gene: TRBV11-3
abundance: many
j_gene: TRBJ2-1
CDR3aa: CASSLGRQNLFNEQFF
CDR3nt: TGTGCCAGCAGCTTAGGTCGGCAAAACTTATTCAATGAGCAGTTCTTC

d_gene: TRBD2
v_gene: TRBV6-1
abundance: many
j_gene: TRBJ2-7
CDR3aa: CASSTLAGFSYEQYF
CDR3nt: TGTGCCAGCAGTACTTTAGCGGGATTCTCCTACGAGCAGTACTTC

d_gene: -
v_gene: TRBV6-1
abundance: -
j_gene: TRBJ2-4
CDR3aa: CASGLRPGGRGKNIQYF
CDR3nt: TGTGCCAGCGGTCTGCGGCCGGGGGGCCGGGGCAAAAACATTCAGTACTTC

d_gene: -
v_gene: TRBV11-2
abundance: many
j_gene: TRBJ2-5
CDR3aa: CASSFQDRETQYF
CDR3nt: TGTGCCAGCAGCTTCCAGGACAGAGAGACCCAGTACTTC

d_gene: TRBD2
v_gene: TRBV11-2
abundance: many
j_gene: TRBJ2-4
CDR3aa: CASRLAGGQGIQYF
CDR3nt: TGTGCCAGCCGCCTAGCGGGGGGACAAGGCATTCAGTACTTC